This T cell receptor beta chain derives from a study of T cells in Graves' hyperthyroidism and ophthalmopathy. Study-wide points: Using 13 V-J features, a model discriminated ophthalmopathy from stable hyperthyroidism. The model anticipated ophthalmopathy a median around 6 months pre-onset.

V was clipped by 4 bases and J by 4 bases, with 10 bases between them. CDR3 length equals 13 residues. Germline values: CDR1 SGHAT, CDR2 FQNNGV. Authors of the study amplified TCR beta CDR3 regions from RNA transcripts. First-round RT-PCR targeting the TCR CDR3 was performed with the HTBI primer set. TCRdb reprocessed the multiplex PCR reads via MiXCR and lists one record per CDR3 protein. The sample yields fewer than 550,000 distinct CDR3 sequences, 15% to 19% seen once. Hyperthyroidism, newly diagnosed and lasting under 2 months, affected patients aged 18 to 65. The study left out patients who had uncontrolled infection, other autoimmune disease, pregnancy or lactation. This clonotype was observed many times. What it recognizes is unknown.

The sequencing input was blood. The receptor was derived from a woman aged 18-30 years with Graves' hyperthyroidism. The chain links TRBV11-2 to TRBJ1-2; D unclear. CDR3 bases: TGTGCCAGCAGCTCCACAGCGATCTATGGCTACACCTTC. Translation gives CASSSTAIYGYTF.